Below, one T cell receptor beta chain is given with its context. V gave up 5 bases and J gave up 1 base, with 17 bases separating them. The germline V gene has CDR1 SEHNR and CDR2 FQNEAQ (reference sequence). The length of the CDR3 is 16 residues. The data were obtained in a study of OX40 agonist ivuxolimab in advanced cancers. The repertoire was sequenced with immunoSEQ multiplex PCR; TCRdb's copy has only in-frame clones and lacks some. This sample has about 93,000 clones, with roughly 94% found just once. The chain employs TRBV7-9 and TRBJ2-5; TRBD2 might be the D (6 bases). Sequencing was performed on CD4+ or CD8+ T cells sorted from blood, taken in a trial of the OX40 agonist ivuxolimab. The receptor was isolated from an adult with an advanced solid tumor such as melanoma, head and neck, liver or kidney cancer. CDR3 sequence: CASSSTPYGSQETQYF. Here the CDR3 DNA reads TGTGCCAGCAGCAGTACCCCATACGGGAGCCAAGAGACCCAGTACTTC.